The rows below give T cell receptor beta chains drawn from one sample of a study of blood T cell repertoires in COVID-19. Assay: immunoSEQ multiplex PCR; the TCRdb copy retains only in-frame clones and omits some. Among 390,000 or so clones listed, more than 75% were seen once. Sequenced input: PBMCs or T cells enriched from blood (not recorded which). These receptors all stem from a woman between 45 and 65 years old who had recovered from COVID-19. The CDR3 runs from the conserved cysteine through the conserved F or W.

V | CDR3
TRBV30 | CAWSLTRGQVFF
TRBV29-1 | CSVETGVGTQYF
TRBV13 | CASSPQGQGDYEQYF
TRBV30 | CASNRQVQSSPLHF
TRBV15 | CATSRGAGGTEAFF
TRBV2 | CASRQFGSGYTF
TRBV3-1/TRBV3-2 | CASSPRGGGSEAFF
TRBV4-1 | CASSQDWSLAYGYTF
TRBV19 | CASRPLAGSQETQYF
TRBV11-2 | CASSSTGGIGAFF
TRBV9 | CASSVGQGGSHNSPLHF
TRBV11-2 | CASSLLGTGVYNEQFF
TRBV5-4 | CASSLRRGGSSYNEQFF
TRBV12-3/TRBV12-4 | CASSLAQNTEAFF
TRBV3-1/TRBV3-2 | CASSQDRGDRERETQYF
TRBV11-2 | CASSNSGQGQGEKLFF
TRBV19 | CASSRQDRGPGNTIYF
TRBV19 | CASTGGDGGNEKLFF
TRBV12-3/TRBV12-4 | CASISGTAEKLFF
TRBV25-1 | CASSETDRVREQYF
TRBV19 | CASSTQGYLNTEAFF
TRBV2 | CASSPDRGRPGYTF
TRBV5-1 | CASSPVAGNQPQHF